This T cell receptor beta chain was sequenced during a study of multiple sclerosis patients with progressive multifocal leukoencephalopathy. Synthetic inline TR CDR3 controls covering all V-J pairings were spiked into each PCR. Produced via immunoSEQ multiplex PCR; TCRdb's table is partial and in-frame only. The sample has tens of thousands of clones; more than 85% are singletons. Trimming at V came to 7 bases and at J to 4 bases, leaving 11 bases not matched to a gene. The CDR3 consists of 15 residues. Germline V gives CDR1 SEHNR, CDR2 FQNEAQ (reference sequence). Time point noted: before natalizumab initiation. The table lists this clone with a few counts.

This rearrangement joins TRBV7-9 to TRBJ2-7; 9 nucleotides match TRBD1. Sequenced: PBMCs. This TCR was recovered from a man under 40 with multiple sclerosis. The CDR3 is CASTVGRDRVYEQYF. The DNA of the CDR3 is TGTGCCAGCACCGTAGGGCGGGACAGGGTGTACGAGCAGTACTTC.